Below, 21 T cell receptor beta chains from the same sample are listed, as sequenced in a study of blood T cell repertoires in COVID-19. Some clones are missing from TCRdb's copy, which holds only in-frame ones; the method was immunoSEQ multiplex PCR. The repertoire holds under 140,000 clones, with 70% to 80% as singletons. Sequenced input: peripheral blood. Source of these receptors: a woman aged 60 to 75 with acute or convalescent COVID-19.

This clone has more than one count but fewer than ten. The rearrangement uses TRBV11-2 and TRBJ1-6, with TRBD1 identical over 7 bases. The CDR3 loop spans 16 amino acids. The V gene end was trimmed by 1 base and the J gene end by 12 bases; junction bases not matched to a gene: 12. Germline V gene sequence: CDR1 SGHAT, CDR2 FQNNGV. The CDR3 region has the DNA TGTGCCAGCAGCTTAGTTCCCGGGACAGAGAACGGACCCCTCCACTTT. This encodes CASSLVPGTENGPLHF.

The V gene is TRBV7-9, the J gene TRBJ2-5, with 8 bases identical to TRBD2. CDR1 is SEHNR, CDR2 FQNEAQ, per germline (reference sequence). The length of the CDR3 is 14 residues. The V gene end was trimmed by 5 bases and the J gene end by 5 bases; junction bases not matched to a gene: 7. The CDR3 region is CASSAGTRGETQYF. The CDR3 DNA reads as TGTGCCAGCAGCGCCGGGACTAGGGGGGAGACCCAGTACTTC.

By sample fraction, this clone is medium-sized. The chain has TRBV4-3 and TRBJ2-7, with no clear D. There are 13 residues in the CDR3. V was shortened by 1 base and J by 3 bases, with 7 bases between the two germline ends. Germline loops: CDR1 LGHNA, CDR2 YSLEER. The CDR3 DNA reads as TGCGCCAGCAGCCAAGGTCAGAACTACGAGCAGTACTTC. Translated: CASSQGQNYEQYF.

The chain employs TRBV28 and TRBJ2-3, with D unclear. The CDR3 is made up of 14 amino acids. Germline V gene sequence: CDR1 MDHEN, CDR2 SYDVKM. V was clipped by 2 bases and J by 2 bases, with 8 bases between them. The CDR3, as DNA: TGTGCCAGCAGTTTAAACAGAAACACAGATACGCAGTATTTT. Its protein product is CASSLNRNTDTQYF.

The rearrangement links TRBV3-1 (or the pseudogene TRBV3-2) to TRBJ1-1; D call uncertain. CDR3 size: 13 residues. Germline V gene sequence: CDR1 LGHDT, CDR2 YNNKEL (reference sequence). The V gene lost 5 bases and the J gene lost 0 bases, with 7 bases spanning the gap. The CDR3 DNA is TGTGCCAGCAGCAACCGGGTGAACACTGAAGCTTTCTTT. Its translation is CASSNRVNTEAFF.

This chain uses TRBV10-3 with TRBJ2-6; 9 bases align to TRBD1. The germline CDR1 and CDR2 sequences are ENHRY and SYGVKD. J lost 7 bases, V lost 2 bases, and 15 bases had no gene match. The CDR3 sequence is 19 residues long. The CDR3 nucleotides are TGTGCCATCAGTGAGACCGGGACAGGGAGGGGGAAGCGTGCCAACGTCCTGACTTTC. It specifies CAISETGTGRGKRANVLTF.

The V gene is TRBV6-1, the J gene TRBJ1-3; D not resolved. V gave up 0 bases and J gave up 0 bases, with 18 bases separating them. The CDR3 length is 19 residues. Germline V gene sequence: CDR1 MNHNS, CDR2 SASEGT. CDR3 bases: TGTGCCAGCAGTGAAGCGATAACTTCTCTTTCTAGCTCTGGAAACACCATATATTTT. This encodes CASSEAITSLSSSGNTIYF.

The sample holds one count of this clone. The chain carries TRBV4-1 and TRBJ2-5, with 8 bases aligning to TRBD2. Germline lookup yields CDR1 MGHRA and CDR2 YSYEKL. With 3 bases clipped from V and 1 base from J, the junction kept 7 bases outside the gene matches. The CDR3 is made up of 16 amino acids. The CDR3, as DNA: TGCGCCAGCAGCCATTCTGATAGCGGGGCCCAAGAGACCCAGTACTTC. This translates into CASSHSDSGAQETQYF.

J is TRBJ1-4 and V is TRBV2; D is undetermined. The ends were cut back, 3 bases at V and 4 bases at J, with 12 bases in the middle. The CDR3 loop spans 15 amino acids. Germline V gene data show CDR1 as SNHLY and CDR2 as FYNNEI. Here the CDR3 reads CASSDPGPYNEKLFF. CDR3 nucleotide sequence: TGTGCCAGCAGTGATCCCGGTCCCTATAATGAAAAACTGTTTTTT.

This clone was detected a few times. As DNA, the CDR3 is TGTGCCAGCAACCCCGCCACAGGTTTCCACGAGCAGTACTTC. Its translation: CASNPATGFHEQYF. The chain links TRBV5-4 to TRBJ2-7, with a weak D call TRBD1 (5 bases). The CDR3 consists of 14 residues. Deletions cut 6 bases from V and 5 bases from J, with 18 bases between. CDR1 SGHNT and CDR2 YYREEE come from the germline V gene (reference sequence).

The gene calls are TRBV29-1 and TRBJ2-7; D possibly corresponds to TRBD2 (6 bases). CDR1 is SQVTM, CDR2 ANQGSEA, per germline. The CDR3 loop spans 13 amino acids. V lost 3 bases, J lost 3 bases, and 12 bases lay in between. CDR3: CSVEEGNHYEQYF. Here the CDR3 DNA reads TGCAGCGTTGAGGAGGGCAACCACTACGAGCAGTACTTC.

This chain uses TRBV5-6 with TRBJ1-5; D may be TRBD1 (6 bases). This CDR3 has 15 residues. Germline V gives CDR1 SGHDT, CDR2 YYEEEE. Trimming removed 2 bases from V and 6 bases from J, with 15 bases in between. CDR3 region: CASSFTQGSGQPQHF. The DNA of the CDR3 is TGTGCCAGCAGCTTCACCCAGGGGTCCGGTCAGCCCCAGCATTTT.

The chain has TRBV24-1 and TRBJ1-1; D might be TRBD1 (6 bases). V was shortened by 3 bases and J by 4 bases, with 11 bases between the two germline ends. This CDR3 is built from 14 residues. Germline CDR1 and CDR2: KGHDR and SFDVKD. The DNA for the CDR3 is TGTGCCACCAGTGATGCAGGGGAGGGCACTGAAGCTTTCTTT. It encodes CATSDAGEGTEAFF.

The V call is TRBV6-6, the J call TRBJ1-4; 7 nucleotides line up with TRBD1. The CDR3 is 13 residues long. The V and J ends lost 8 bases and 4 bases, in that order; junction bases with no gene match: 4. CDR1 and CDR2 from the germline V gene are MNHNY and SVGAGI (reference sequence). CDR3 sequence reads: CASQQGFNEKLFF. CDR3 bases: TGTGCCAGCCAACAGGGGTTTAATGAAAAACTGTTTTTT.

This clone was detected many times. The chain employs TRBV7-9 and TRBJ1-5, with D perhaps TRBD1 (6 bases). This CDR3 is 13 amino acids long. V was trimmed by 5 bases and J by 7 bases, leaving 12 bases between them. CDR1 and CDR2 from the germline V gene are SEHNR and FQNEAQ (reference sequence). CDR3 nucleotides: TGTGCCAGCAGCCCCACAGGGAACCAGCCCCAGCATTTT. As protein: CASSPTGNQPQHF.

The chain recombines TRBV7-3 with TRBJ2-6; the D gene is possibly TRBD1 (6 bases). The germline CDR1 and CDR2 sequences are SGHTA and FQGTGA. Trimming stripped 2 bases from V and 0 bases from J, with 14 bases between. The CDR3 extends over 18 amino acids. The CDR3 protein is CASSLGGPGHSGANVLTF. CDR3 nucleotide sequence: TGTGCCAGCAGCTTAGGGGGCCCAGGGCACTCTGGGGCCAACGTCCTGACTTTC.

This chain uses TRBV7-2 with TRBJ1-5; D not certain. V was clipped by 5 bases and J by 0 bases, with 11 bases between them. Looked up from germline, CDR1 is SGHTA and CDR2 is FQGNSA. The CDR3 is 15 amino acids. The DNA of the CDR3 is TGTGCCAGCAGCCCCCGGGGATATAGCAATCAGCCCCAGCATTTT. It is translated as CASSPRGYSNQPQHF.

This chain joins TRBV12-3 or TRBV12-4 and TRBJ1-2; no definite D call. The CDR3 runs to 13 residues. V shed 5 bases and J shed 2 bases, with 9 bases lying between them. CDR3: CASSQTQNYGYTF. The CDR3 DNA is TGTGCCAGCAGTCAGACTCAGAACTATGGCTACACCTTC.

The table lists this clone with a few counts. CDR3 amino acids: CASSQALSGGETQYF. CDR3 nucleotide sequence: TGCGCCAGCAGCCAAGCCTTGAGCGGGGGTGAGACCCAGTACTTC. The genes are TRBV4-1 and TRBJ2-5, with TRBD2 matching 8 bases. CDR3 size: 15 residues. Germline CDR1 and CDR2: MGHRA and YSYEKL. Trimming at V came to 1 base and at J to 5 bases, leaving 6 bases not matched to a gene.

The genes are TRBV5-1 and TRBJ2-2, with 7 bases identical to TRBD1. J was trimmed by 6 bases and V by 4 bases; bases with no gene match: 15. The CDR3 is 17 amino acids. Germline CDR1 and CDR2: SGHRS and YFSETQ. The CDR3, as DNA: TGCGCCAGCAGCCACCAAGACAGGGAGTCGGCCCCCGGGGAGCTGTTTTTT. The encoded protein is CASSHQDRESAPGELFF.

The gene calls are TRBV9 and TRBJ1-3; 7 nucleotides agree with TRBD1. Trimming cost V 4 bases and J 3 bases; bases outside gene matches: 10. This CDR3 region has 16 residues. The germline V gene has CDR1 SGDLS and CDR2 YYNGEE. The DNA of the CDR3 is TGTGCCAGCAGCCCAACACAGGGGATCGGTGGAAACACCATATATTTT. Protein: CASSPTQGIGGNTIYF.